This is a list of T cell receptor beta chains from one sample in a study of multiple sclerosis patients with progressive multifocal leukoencephalopathy. Method: immunoSEQ multiplex PCR; TCRdb's copy keeps in-frame clones and lacks some. The sample yields roughly 30,000 clones, 88% seen once. Material for sequencing was PBMCs. Every receptor here comes from a human donor with multiple sclerosis. The CDR3 runs from the conserved cysteine through the conserved F or W. A D gene is named only where the DNA matches it firmly. Size values are once, few and many counts, or a class for expanded clones, and some rows have none.

V gene,clone size,CDR3 length,D gene,J gene,CDR3 DNA,CDR3 protein
TRBV7-9,NA,17,NA,TRBJ2-7,TGTGCCAGCAGCTTAGGGGTCGGCGGGGGCAAGAAGGAAGAGCAGTACTTC,CASSLGVGGGKKEEQYF
TRBV10-3,NA,16,TRBD1,TRBJ1-1,TGTGCCATCAGGGATCGGGACAGGGGGCTCCAAGCTGAAGCTTTCTTT,CAIRDRDRGLQAEAFF
TRBV5-1,once,14,TRBD1,TRBJ2-1,TGCGCCAGCAATACCGGACAGGGAAGGAATGAGCAGTTCTTC,CASNTGQGRNEQFF
TRBV7-8,NA,15,NA,TRBJ1-5,TGTGCCAGCAGCTCAAACGACGGCTCCAATCAGCCCCAGCATTTT,CASSSNDGSNQPQHF
TRBV5-6,NA,13,NA,TRBJ1-2,TGTGCCAGCAGTCCGGGGACGCTGGCTGGCTACACCTTC,CASSPGTLAGYTF
TRBV28,NA,13,NA,TRBJ2-7,TGTGCCAGCAGTCGTACGGAAACCTACGAGCAGTACTTC,CASSRTETYEQYF
TRBV28,few,11,NA,TRBJ1-4,TGTGCCAGCCTCCGAGGGGGGAAACTGTTTTTT,CASLRGGKLFF
TRBV6-1,NA,16,NA,TRBJ1-6,TGTGCCAGCAGTGAAGCGGCAGGACGAGGGGATTCACCCCTCCACTTT,CASSEAAGRGDSPLHF
TRBV28,NA,18,NA,TRBJ2-3,TGTGCCAGCAGTTTGCCCACATTGGGACTGCGCTCAGCAGATACGCAGTATTTT,CASSLPTLGLRSADTQYF
TRBV6-5,NA,16,NA,TRBJ1-5,TGTGCCAGCAGTTACTCCGCCCCCTATAGCAATCAGCCCCAGCATTTT,CASSYSAPYSNQPQHF
TRBV5-1,NA,14,NA,TRBJ1-4,TGCGCCAGCAGCTTGGGCGCTCCGAGGGAAAAACTGTTTTTT,CASSLGAPREKLFF
TRBV15,NA,15,TRBD1,TRBJ2-3,TGTGCCACCAGCAGGGGCCCCGACAGGGTGGATACGCAGTATTTT,CATSRGPDRVDTQYF
TRBV6-1,NA,15,NA,TRBJ2-7,TGTGCCAGCAGTGAAAACCCAACGAGCTCCTACGAGCAGTACTTC,CASSENPTSSYEQYF
TRBV14,NA,15,TRBD2,TRBJ2-5,TGTGCCAGCAGCGGGGGACTAGCATTCCAAGAGACCCAGTACTTC,CASSGGLAFQETQYF
TRBV18,NA,13,NA,TRBJ1-5,TGTGCCAGCTCCCGGCTCAGCGGCGAGCCCCAGCATTTT,CASSRLSGEPQHF
TRBV18,NA,15,NA,TRBJ1-5,TGTGCCAGCTCACCGGGGAGAATTAGCAATCAGCCCCAGCATTTT,CASSPGRISNQPQHF
TRBV19,NA,14,NA,TRBJ1-2,TGTGCCAGTAGTGTCCGTCAGGGGAACTATGGCTACACCTTC,CASSVRQGNYGYTF
TRBV7-9,NA,11,NA,TRBJ1-1,TGTGCCAGCAGCCACGGGACGAGGGCTTTCTTT,CASSHGTRAFF
TRBV20-1,NA,11,NA,TRBJ1-2,TGCAGTGCTAGACGATACTATGGCTACACCTTC,CSARRYYGYTF
TRBV7-2,NA,17,TRBD1,TRBJ2-1,TGTGCCAGCAGCGCCCGGGACAGGGGGCAGCAAGTGGATGAGCAGTTCTTC,CASSARDRGQQVDEQFF
TRBV2,NA,15,NA,TRBJ2-7,TGTGCCAGCAAAAACGCGGCCGTTGGCTCCTACGAGCAGTACTTC,CASKNAAVGSYEQYF
TRBV5-4,NA,16,NA,TRBJ2-1,TGTGCCAGCAGCCCTGAGGGGTCAGCAGGGGCCAATGACCAGTTCTTC,CASSPEGSAGANDQFF
TRBV11-2,NA,13,TRBD1,TRBJ1-2,TGTGCCAGCAGCTCGACAGGGCCCTATGGCTACACCTTC,CASSSTGPYGYTF
TRBV28,NA,17,NA,TRBJ1-2,TGTGCCAGCAGTTTCGGTCCGGGTCAGCTTATTAACTATGGCTACACCTTC,CASSFGPGQLINYGYTF
TRBV5-4,NA,16,TRBD1,TRBJ2-2,TGTGCCAGCAGCAGGGTCCGGGACAGATACACCGGGGAGCTGTTTTTT,CASSRVRDRYTGELFF
TRBV2,NA,16,TRBD1,TRBJ1-4,TGTGCCAGCAGTTCGCATACGACAGGGGACAGGGTAAAACTGTTTTTT,CASSSHTTGDRVKLFF
TRBV5-5,NA,14,NA,TRBJ1-2,TGTGCCAGCAGCTTGGCCATGGCAGCCTATGGCTACACCTTC,CASSLAMAAYGYTF
TRBV5-4,NA,18,TRBD1,TRBJ1-2,TGTGCCAGCAGGGGGGCGGGGACAGGAGCTTCCACCATCTATGGCTACACCTTC,CASRGAGTGASTIYGYTF
TRBV27,NA,16,TRBD2,TRBJ2-1,TGTGCCAGCAGTTTACCCGGTAGCGGGGGGGCCAATGAGCAGTTCTTC,CASSLPGSGGANEQFF
TRBV6-4,NA,16,NA,TRBJ2-6,TGTGCCAGCAGTCCCAATAGGGCCTCTGGGGCCAACGTCCTGACTTTC,CASSPNRASGANVLTF
TRBV11-2,NA,16,NA,TRBJ2-3,TGTGCCAGCAGCCCGACGTCCGGCAGGGGCACAGATACGCAGTATTTT,CASSPTSGRGTDTQYF
TRBV27,NA,14,NA,TRBJ2-6,TGTGCCAGCGGAATCCGCGCCGGGGCCAACGTCCTGACTTTC,CASGIRAGANVLTF
TRBV27,NA,13,NA,TRBJ1-2,TGTGCCAGCAGTTTATCGCCCGGAGCTGGCTACACCTTC,CASSLSPGAGYTF
TRBV5-1,NA,14,NA,TRBJ1-4,TGCGCCAGCAGCTTCCAGGGGAGAGGTGAAAAACTGTTTTTT,CASSFQGRGEKLFF
TRBV10-3,NA,13,TRBD1,TRBJ2-5,TGTGCCATCAGTGACAGGGGGCGAGAGACCCAGTACTTC,CAISDRGRETQYF
TRBV27,few,15,TRBD1,TRBJ2-2,TGTGCCAGCAGCCAGGGGGCTTACAACACCGGGGAGCTGTTTTTT,CASSQGAYNTGELFF
TRBV19,NA,18,NA,TRBJ2-2,TGTGCCAGTAGTCCGCCTGGAGGCAGGGTGGGTTCGGCCGGGGAGCTGTTTTTT,CASSPPGGRVGSAGELFF
TRBV4-1,NA,17,TRBD2,TRBJ2-2,TGCGCCAGCAGCCAACGACTAGCGGGGGGTAACACCGGGGAGCTGTTTTTT,CASSQRLAGGNTGELFF
TRBV7-8,NA,15,NA,TRBJ1-2,TGTGCCAGCAGCTTAGGTCCAGGCAGTAGCTATGGCTACACCTTC,CASSLGPGSSYGYTF
TRBV11-2,NA,16,TRBD1,TRBJ1-2,TGTGCCAGCAGCTTAGATCTCGAAGGGGGCCTCTATGGCTACACCTTC,CASSLDLEGGLYGYTF
TRBV6-4,NA,11,NA,TRBJ2-5,TGTGCCCCCAGGGCCCAAGAGACCCAGTACTTC,CAPRAQETQYF
TRBV7-2,NA,18,TRBD2,TRBJ2-2,TGTGCCAGCAGCTTAGGTCGACTAGCTGGGAAGAACACCGGGGAGCTGTTTTTT,CASSLGRLAGKNTGELFF
TRBV4-3,NA,16,TRBD2,TRBJ2-1,TGCGCCAGCAGCCAAGGGGATAGCGGGGGGGCCAATGAGCAGTTCTTC,CASSQGDSGGANEQFF
TRBV5-6,NA,15,TRBD1,TRBJ2-2,TGTGCCAGCAGCTCGGACAGGGGAGTTAACGGGGAGCTGTTTTTT,CASSSDRGVNGELFF
TRBV6-5,once,16,NA,TRBJ1-5,TGTGCCAGCAGTTACTCCTTCGCGGACAGCTATCAGCCCCAGCATTTT,CASSYSFADSYQPQHF
TRBV5-4,NA,16,NA,TRBJ2-1,TGTGCCAGCAGCCCGGAAGAGGGACTTCAATACAATGAGCAGTTCTTC,CASSPEEGLQYNEQFF
TRBV5-1,NA,13,NA,TRBJ1-2,TGCGCCAGCAGCTTGGACAGGGACTATGGCTACACCTTC,CASSLDRDYGYTF
TRBV4-2,NA,17,NA,TRBJ1-2,TGTGCCAGCAGCCAACCACCTTTGGGGGCGGATTCGGATGGCTACACCTTC,CASSQPPLGADSDGYTF
TRBV5-1,NA,15,TRBD1,TRBJ1-2,TGCGCCAGCGGACAGGGGGCCCTAGCTAACTATGGCTACACCTTC,CASGQGALANYGYTF
TRBV2,NA,10,NA,TRBJ2-1,TGTGCCAGCAGTGGGACTCACCAGTTCTTC,CASSGTHQFF
TRBV5-6,NA,11,NA,TRBJ1-1,TGTGCCAGCAGCTTGGGCAGCGAAGCTTTCTTT,CASSLGSEAFF
TRBV18,NA,14,NA,TRBJ1-2,TGTGCCAGCTCACTGACGACCACCCCCGGGGGCTACACCTTC,CASSLTTTPGGYTF
TRBV28,NA,15,NA,TRBJ1-6,TGTGCCAGCAGTATAGACAGAACCCGGGGGTCACCCCTCCACTTT,CASSIDRTRGSPLHF
TRBV7-4,NA,15,NA,TRBJ1-5,TGTGCCAGCAGCTTCGGGCGAGCCGGCAATCAGCCCCAGCATTTT,CASSFGRAGNQPQHF